These 7 T cell receptor beta chains share one sample of origin, sequenced in a study of beta chain features in type 1 diabetes. Expressed TCRB transcripts were sequenced, since all the RNA that had been isolated was reverse transcribed. Sequencing used immunoSEQ multiplex PCR; TCRdb keeps in-frame clones, though not all of them. Seen here are hundreds of thousands of clones, 9.5% to 12% observed once, and the top ten hold roughly 0.046%. Material for sequencing was naive CD4+ T cells from blood. The receptors were sampled from a woman aged 18-29 years in good health.

This clone was seen a handful of times. The V call is TRBV29-1, the J call TRBJ2-1, with 7 bases lining up with TRBD1. CDR1 and CDR2 (germline): SQVTM, ANQGSEA. Losses at the gene ends were 6 bases for V and 8 bases for J; bases not matched to a gene: 7. CDR3 length: 12 residues. The CDR3: CSVLTGWDEQFF. The DNA of the CDR3 is TGCAGCGTCCTGACAGGGTGGGATGAGCAGTTCTTC.

This clone was observed a handful of times. The sample carries other DNA sequences with the same CDR3. The chain has TRBV7-9 and TRBJ2-3, with D unresolved. In germline, CDR1 is SEHNR, CDR2 FQNEAQ (reference sequence). The CDR3 has 11 residues. With 6 bases removed from V and 6 bases from J, the gap between germline ends came to 7 bases. CDR3 DNA sequence: TGTGCCAGCAGTACCACGGATACGCAGTATTTT. It translates to CASSTTDTQYF. The full variable domain, in which reference TRBV7-9 and TRBJ2-3 provide the parts outside the CDR3, is DTGVSQNPRHKITKRGQNVTFRCDPISEHNRLYWYRQTLGQGPEFLTYFQNEAQLEKSRLLSDRFSAERPKGSFSTLEIQRTEQGDSAMYLCASSTTDTQYFGPGTRLTVL.

The chain links TRBV5-4 to TRBJ2-1; 10 bases line up with TRBD2. CDR1 and CDR2 from the germline V gene are SGHNT and YYREEE (reference sequence). Trimming at V came to 6 bases and at J to 8 bases, leaving 17 bases not matched to a gene. This CDR3 has 17 residues. The CDR3 coding sequence is TGTGCCAGCATCGTAGGGGAGGCTAGCGGGAGTAGGGATGAGCAGTTCTTC. It is translated as CASIVGEASGSRDEQFF.

V is TRBV4-1 and J is TRBJ1-2; TRBD1 aligns across 8 bases. The CDR3 is 16 amino acids. Germline trimming cut 4 bases from V and 4 bases from J; bases unmatched to any gene: 11. The germline V gene encodes CDR1 MGHRA and CDR2 YSYEKL. CDR3 sequence reads: CASSPPGQGRTYGYTF. CDR3 bases: TGCGCCAGCAGCCCCCCCGGACAGGGAAGGACCTATGGCTACACCTTC.

This clone came up a few times. V and J are TRBV28 and TRBJ2-1; D unresolved. Germline V gene lookup returns CDR1 MDHEN and CDR2 SYDVKM. Trimming cost V 3 bases and J 8 bases, with 8 bases left between them. The CDR3 is made up of 12 amino acids. CDR3 region: CASSFTRDEQFF. The DNA of the CDR3 is TGTGCCAGCAGTTTCACCCGAGATGAGCAGTTCTTC.

The CDR3 nucleotides read TGTGCCAGCAGCTTAGTGGCTAGCGGGAACGTGGGCACAGATACGCAGTATTTT. It yields the protein CASSLVASGNVGTDTQYF. V usage is TRBV7-2 and J usage is TRBJ2-3, with 9 nucleotides matching TRBD2. The CDR3 totals 18 residues. Trimming cost V 1 base and J 1 base; bases outside gene matches: 9. The germline gives CDR1 SGHTA, CDR2 FQGNSA.

This clone was picked up one time. V usage is TRBV30 and J usage is TRBJ2-7; D possibly corresponds to TRBD2 (5 bases). Per germline, CDR1 GTSNPN and CDR2 SVGIG (reference sequence). The CDR3 length is 14 residues. Trimming removed 3 bases from V and 2 bases from J, with 14 bases in between. CDR3 protein: CAWSRASRAYEQYF. Written as DNA, the CDR3 is TGTGCCTGGAGCCGCGCTAGCCGGGCCTACGAGCAGTACTTC.